This TCR beta chain was captured by sequencing in a study of cytomegalovirus exposure and HLA in healthy donors. General study findings and limits: Immune exposure was documented only through CMV serostatus.

With respect to this clone: No antigen is known for it.

PCR employed 60 Vbeta and 13 Jbeta primers. TCRdb's copy holds only in-frame clones and misses some; the assay was immunoSEQ multiplex PCR. The repertoire holds about 170,000 clones, with 60% to 85% as singletons. Trimming cost V 5 bases and J 4 bases, with 17 bases left between them. The length of the CDR3 is 15 residues. Germline V gene lookup returns CDR1 SGHNT and CDR2 YENEEA. The chain has TRBV11-3 and TRBJ1-2, with D possibly matching TRBD1 (6 bases). The sequencing input was PBMCs. This receptor was obtained from a female donor in good health and CMV-seronegative. DNA for the CDR3: TGTGCCAGCAGCACCCCCGACAGGCGCCCCTATGGCTACACCTTC. It yields the protein CASSTPDRRPYGYTF.